The present entry profiles one T cell receptor (beta chain) with its context. The antigen remains undetermined. This sample is drawn from a study of cytomegalovirus exposure and HLA in healthy donors. Study outcomes and limitations: Later genetic work tied a missense DCLRE1C variant to beta-chain V and J trimming. Cytomegalovirus association was assigned to more than 150 TCR beta chains. Approximately 17,000 TCR beta sequences were associated with HLA alleles at 0.05 false discovery rate in a later analysis.

With 60 Vbeta and 13 Jbeta primers, the PCR was carried out. Profiled with immunoSEQ multiplex PCR; TCRdb holds only in-frame clones, not every one. Counted here are under 200,000 clones, 82% occurring once; the ten biggest clones make up 1.5%. Between the trimmed V and J ends, which lost 3 bases and 4 bases, there was a span of 12 bases. The CDR3 loop spans 14 amino acids. Germline loops: CDR1 LNHDA, CDR2 SQIVND (reference sequence). The clonotype originates from a male donor in good health and CMV-seronegative. The sequenced material came from PBMCs. This chain connects TRBV19 to TRBJ1-2, with TRBD1 as a possible D gene (5 bases). This chain's CDR3 is CASSMGGLAYGYTF. The CDR3 DNA reads as TGTGCCAGTAGTATGGGGGGACTTGCCTATGGCTACACCTTC.